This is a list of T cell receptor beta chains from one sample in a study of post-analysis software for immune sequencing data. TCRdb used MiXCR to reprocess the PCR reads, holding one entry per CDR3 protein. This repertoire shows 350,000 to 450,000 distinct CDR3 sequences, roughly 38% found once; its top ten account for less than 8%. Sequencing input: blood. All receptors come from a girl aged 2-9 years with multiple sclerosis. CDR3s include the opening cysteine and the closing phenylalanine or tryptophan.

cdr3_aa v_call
CASSSRQGGGYTF TRBV7-9
CASSHSGDRSTDTQYF TRBV7-9
CASSRDRVREAFF TRBV7-2
CAISESTRGGDTQYF TRBV10-3
CASSSQYNEQFF TRBV12-3/TRBV12-4
CASSVEPRDYYEQYF TRBV9
CASSQYLGGEQYF TRBV4-2
CSAPRMEIGTDTQYF TRBV20-1
CASSLEVGNSYNEQFF TRBV7-2
CASSPRRRGTNYEQYF TRBV12-3/TRBV12-4
CASSLGTGWDTEAFF TRBV7-9
CASTGTRNTEAFF TRBV7-2
CASSVDRHNQPQHF TRBV7-2
CASSSYTDEQYF TRBV6-6
CATSRELGRTGMDFGGYEQYF TRBV15
CASSGGQPPYEQYF TRBV5-1
CASSLVERNTEAFF TRBV5-1
CASSPMDNYGYTF TRBV12-3/TRBV12-4
CAISESTTAPPKETQYF TRBV10-3
CATSRDPNLGANVLTF TRBV15
CASSQDGWELFF TRBV3-1
CASRDGESYGYTF TRBV6-4
CASSYSGTSEAFF TRBV6-6
CASSVRDVTADTQYF TRBV9
CSVDLRPGAYEQYF TRBV29-1
CATSRRKLWGQETQYF TRBV15
CASSPGQGVSYEQYF TRBV7-9
CASSQRGAGTRWGGGNIQYF TRBV3-1
CASSLMANTEAFF TRBV12-3/TRBV12-4
CASPPSGQTLDTQYF TRBV6-2/TRBV6-3
CSVEDWSSARDTYGAQYF TRBV29-1
CATSRGTAGGYTDTQYF TRBV15
CASSDLGGRLDTQYF TRBV2
CASSSEGWGYEQYF TRBV7-2
CASSQGDRLVDTQYF TRBV7-2
CASSLADRGNSPLHF TRBV12-3/TRBV12-4
CASSYSIVTYSYEQYF TRBV6-5
CASRAVGYYNEQFF TRBV6-5
CASSQVYPGGNPYNEQFF TRBV4-1
CASSSGILTDTQYF TRBV7-3
CASSFRLAGEETQYF TRBV12-3/TRBV12-4
CASSPIAGDFQFF TRBV7-7
CASTLRQVDTQYF TRBV12-3/TRBV12-4
CASRGSLMEGTYEQYF TRBV5-1
CASSFGREETQFF TRBV7-2
CASILQGHFETQYF TRBV2
CASSLTGKTHEWQFF TRBV12-3/TRBV12-4
CASSSDRGQSPLHF TRBV5-1
CASSYAHWTESLENSPLHF TRBV4-2
CAISGKRTGGGETQYF TRBV10-3